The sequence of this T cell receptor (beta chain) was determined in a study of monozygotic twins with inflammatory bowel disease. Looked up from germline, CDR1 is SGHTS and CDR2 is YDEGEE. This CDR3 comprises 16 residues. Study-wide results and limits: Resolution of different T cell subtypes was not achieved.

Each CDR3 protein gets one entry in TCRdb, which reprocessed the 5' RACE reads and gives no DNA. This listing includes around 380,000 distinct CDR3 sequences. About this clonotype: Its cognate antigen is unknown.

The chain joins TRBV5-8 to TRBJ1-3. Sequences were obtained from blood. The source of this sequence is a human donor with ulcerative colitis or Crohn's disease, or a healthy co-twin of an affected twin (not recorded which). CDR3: CASSREWLAPGNTIYF.